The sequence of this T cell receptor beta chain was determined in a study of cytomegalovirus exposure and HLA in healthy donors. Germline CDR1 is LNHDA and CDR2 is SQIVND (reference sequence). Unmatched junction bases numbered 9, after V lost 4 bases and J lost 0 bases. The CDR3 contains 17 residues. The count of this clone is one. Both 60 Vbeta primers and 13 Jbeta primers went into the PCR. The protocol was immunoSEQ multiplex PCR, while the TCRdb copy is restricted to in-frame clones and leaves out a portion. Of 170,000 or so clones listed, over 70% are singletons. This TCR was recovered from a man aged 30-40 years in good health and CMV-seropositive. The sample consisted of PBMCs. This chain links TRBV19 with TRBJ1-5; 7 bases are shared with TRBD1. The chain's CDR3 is CASSNTGTEDSNQPQHF. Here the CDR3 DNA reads TGTGCCAGTAGTAATACCGGGACAGAGGATAGCAATCAGCCCCAGCATTTT.